Listed here are 23 T cell receptor beta chains from one sample, sequenced in a study of technical replicates of blood from several donors. Produced via immunoSEQ multiplex PCR; TCRdb's table is partial and in-frame only. The sample records some 93,000 clones, 95% being singletons. Sequenced: T cells isolated from PBMCs. Receptors originate from a human donor in good health.

This clone appeared once. The chain joins TRBV25-1 to TRBJ2-3; D is unclear. V lost 2 bases and J lost 0, with 9 bases in between. Germline V gene data show CDR1 as MGHDK and CDR2 as SYGVNS. The CDR3 covers 15 residues. Here the CDR3 reads CASSEGETSTDTQYF. CDR3 nucleotide sequence: TGTGCCAGCAGTGAAGGAGAAACCAGCACAGATACGCAGTATTTT. Full variable domain (outside the CDR3, taken from reference TRBV25-1 and TRBJ2-3): EADIYQTPRYLVIGTGKKITLECSQTMGHDKMYWYQQDPGMELHLIHYSYGVNSTEKGDLSSESTVSRIRTEHFPLTLESARPSHTSQYLCASSEGETSTDTQYFGPGTRLTVL.

The J gene is TRBJ1-2, the V gene TRBV19, with D possibly being TRBD1 (5 bases). Per the germline V gene, CDR1 is LNHDA and CDR2 is SQIVND (reference sequence). V lost 0 bases, J lost 7 bases, and 24 bases lay in between. CDR3 length: 18 amino acids. Here the CDR3 DNA reads TGTGCCAGTAGTATAGATGGGAGGGGAAAGGAACTAATCGGTGGCTACACCTTC. Translation gives CASSIDGRGKELIGGYTF.

V usage is TRBV5-1 and J usage is TRBJ2-3; 9 bases fit TRBD1. V shed 0 bases, J shed 1 base, and the junction held 3 bases outside the gene matches. CDR1 SGHRS and CDR2 YFSETQ come from the germline V gene. The CDR3 spans 16 residues. The CDR3 region has the DNA TGCGCCAGCAGCTTGGCCGACAGGGGGGGCACAGATACGCAGTATTTT. The encoded protein is CASSLADRGGTDTQYF.

The chain recombines TRBV7-9 with TRBJ2-7, with 8 bases fitting TRBD1. Trimming took 5 bases from V and 2 from J; bases not matched to a gene: 5. The CDR3 is 14 amino acids. Germline V lookup: CDR1 SEHNR, CDR2 FQNEAQ (reference sequence). In DNA, the CDR3 is TGTGCCAGCAGCCCTAGGACAGGGCCCTACGAGCAGTACTTC. It codes for CASSPRTGPYEQYF.

This chain joins TRBV6-5 and TRBJ1-1; 7 bases agree with TRBD1. Germline CDR1 and CDR2: MNHEY and SVGAGI. Trimming cost V 0 bases and J 6 bases; bases outside gene matches: 4. The CDR3 is made up of 14 amino acids. The CDR3 spells CASSYSAGGSEAFF. CDR3 coding DNA: TGTGCCAGCAGTTACTCGGCAGGGGGATCTGAAGCTTTCTTT.

The chain links TRBV28 to TRBJ1-4; D gene uncertain. Trimming shortened V by 4 bases and J by 0 bases, and 12 bases separated the two germline ends. This CDR3 is built from 16 residues. Germline V lookup: CDR1 MDHEN, CDR2 SYDVKM. The CDR3 sequence is CASSSAQPTTNEKLFF. The DNA for the CDR3 is TGTGCCAGCAGTTCCGCACAACCAACAACTAATGAAAAACTGTTTTTT.

V and J are TRBV18 and TRBJ2-7; D is possibly TRBD2 (6 bases). This CDR3 is built from 14 residues. V lost 2 bases and J 0 bases, leaving 8 bases between the germline ends. Germline lookup yields CDR1 KGHSH and CDR2 LQKENI. The CDR3 DNA reads as TGTGCCAGCTCACCAATCGGGAGCTCCTACGAGCAGTACTTC. Translated, it gives CASSPIGSSYEQYF.

V usage is TRBV4-1 and J usage is TRBJ1-6, with 9 nucleotides matching TRBD1. V gave up 1 base and J gave up 9 bases; unmatched junction bases: 4. The germline V gene has CDR1 MGHRA and CDR2 YSYEKL. The CDR3 is 15 amino acids. The CDR3 sequence is CASSQGDRVGSPLHF. The CDR3 DNA follows: TGCGCCAGCAGCCAAGGGGACAGGGTAGGTTCACCCCTCCACTTT.

This clone was detected a few times. This chain links TRBV4-1 with TRBJ2-1, with 8 bases that match TRBD1. Germline V gene data show CDR1 as MGHRA and CDR2 as YSYEKL. CDR3 length equals 14 residues. The V and J ends lost 6 bases and 6 bases, in that order; junction bases with no gene match: 7. This chain's CDR3 is CASRKGQGVNEQFF. CDR3 in DNA: TGCGCCAGCAGGAAAGGACAGGGAGTCAATGAGCAGTTCTTC.

The chain employs TRBV30 and TRBJ2-3; D not certain. The CDR3 runs to 13 residues. V shed 1 base and J shed 3 bases, with 8 bases lying between them. CDR1 is GTSNPN, CDR2 SVGIG, per germline (reference sequence). The DNA for the CDR3 is TGTGCCTGGAGTGGGAGTTGGACAGATACGCAGTATTTT. Amino acid sequence: CAWSGSWTDTQYF.

The CDR3 DNA reads TGTGCCAGCAGGAGCTATGGCTACACCTTC. Translation: CASRSYGYTF. This chain uses TRBV2 with TRBJ1-2, with D unresolved. The CDR3 loop spans 10 amino acids. Germline-derived CDR1 and CDR2 are SNHLY and FYNNEI. V dropped 6 bases and J dropped 4 bases, with 3 bases sitting between them.

The chain combines TRBV7-7 with TRBJ2-2; 11 bases are shared with TRBD2. CDR1 SSHAT and CDR2 FNYEAQ come from the germline V gene (reference sequence). There are 16 residues in the CDR3. V gave up 5 bases and J gave up 4 bases; unmatched junction bases: 6. Written as DNA, the CDR3 is TGTGCCAGCAGCGTACTAGCGGGAGATCCCACCGGGGAGCTGTTTTTT. It codes for CASSVLAGDPTGELFF.

This clone was counted many times. CDR3 bases: TGTGCCAGCTCACCGAAAGCCCCAGCGGGAGCTGTAATAGATACGCAGTATTTT. Its protein product is CASSPKAPAGAVIDTQYF. The chain joins TRBV18 to TRBJ2-3; 8 bases agree with TRBD2. The length of the CDR3 is 18 residues. V was pared by 3 bases and J by 5 bases, with 16 bases of the junction left unmatched. Germline CDR1 and CDR2: KGHSH and LQKENI.

The rearrangement links TRBV7-2 to TRBJ2-2; 11 nucleotides line up with TRBD1. This CDR3 is built from 14 residues. With V trimmed by 5 bases and J by 7 bases, 3 bases remained unmatched. Germline loops: CDR1 SGHTA, CDR2 FQGNSA. CDR3 amino acids: CASSRDRGVGELFF. CDR3 in DNA: TGTGCCAGCAGCCGGGACAGGGGGGTCGGGGAGCTGTTTTTT.

This clone was seen just once. Here the CDR3 reads CASTQLAEAYGTQYF. In DNA form, the CDR3 reads TGTGCCAGCACCCAACTAGCGGAGGCGTACGGGACCCAGTACTTC. This rearrangement joins TRBV7-6 to TRBJ2-5; 8 bases line up with TRBD2. With 7 bases clipped from V and 7 bases from J, the junction kept 14 bases outside the gene matches. Germline values: CDR1 SGHVS, CDR2 FNYEAQ. This CDR3 has 15 amino acids.

The CDR3 region is CATSTASSGRLYEQYF. For the CDR3, the DNA is TGTGCCACCAGCACCGCTTCTAGCGGGAGGTTGTACGAGCAGTACTTC. The chain has TRBV15 and TRBJ2-7; 11 positions agree with TRBD2. CDR1 and CDR2 from the germline V gene are LNHNV and YYDKDF (reference sequence). The CDR3 length is 16 residues. With V trimmed by 4 bases and J by 4 bases, 9 bases remained unmatched.

This chain uses TRBV6-6 with TRBJ2-7; 10 bases are a match to TRBD2. The CDR3 extends over 16 amino acids. V was pared by 3 bases and J by 0 bases, with 5 bases of the junction left unmatched. CDR1 and CDR2 from the germline V gene are MNHNY and SVGAGI (reference sequence). In nucleotides, the CDR3 is TGTGCCAGCAGTTATAGCGGGGGGCAGAGCTCCTACGAGCAGTACTTC. This codes for CASSYSGGQSSYEQYF.

The chain combines TRBV4-1 with TRBJ2-3, with 12 bases lining up with TRBD2. CDR1 MGHRA and CDR2 YSYEKL come from the germline V gene. The CDR3 is made up of 17 amino acids. J gave up 0 bases and V 6 bases, and 7 bases lay outside the gene matches. The CDR3 sequence: CASSPNGLAGSTDTQYF. CDR3 coding DNA: TGCGCCAGCAGTCCGAACGGACTAGCGGGAAGCACAGATACGCAGTATTTT.

The chain is built from TRBV19 and TRBJ2-3; the D gene is possibly TRBD2 (6 bases). Trimming cost V 3 bases and J 5 bases, with 21 bases left between them. The CDR3 contains 17 residues. The V gene's germline CDR1 is LNHDA and CDR2 SQIVND (reference sequence). CDR3 sequence: CASSIGRLGRGRDTQYF. The CDR3 bases are TGTGCCAGTAGTATCGGCCGGCTGGGGCGGGGCCGAGATACGCAGTATTTT.

The rearrangement uses TRBV28 and TRBJ2-4; 7 bases match TRBD1. Germline V gene lookup returns CDR1 MDHEN and CDR2 SYDVKM. This CDR3 contains 16 residues. The J segment lost 3 bases and the V segment lost 5 bases, leaving 10 bases of the junction unmatched. The CDR3 DNA reads TGTGCCAGCAGTCGACAGGGAGCCGTTTACAAAAACATTCAGTACTTC. This translates into CASSRQGAVYKNIQYF.

The chain is built from TRBV5-4 and TRBJ2-3, with TRBD2 matching over 8 bases. The V and J ends lost 3 bases and 7 bases, in that order; junction bases with no gene match: 10. The CDR3 runs 15 residues. Germline assignment: CDR1 SGHNT and CDR2 YYREEE (reference sequence). The CDR3, as DNA: TGTGCCAGCAGCTCCTGGGGTAGCGGGATAAATACGCAGTATTTT. Translated: CASSSWGSGINTQYF.

The count of this clone is one. The chain carries TRBV5-4 and TRBJ1-2; tentative D call: TRBD1 (5 bases). The CDR3 sequence is 15 residues long. Looked up from germline, CDR1 is SGHNT and CDR2 is YYREEE (reference sequence). V lost 6 bases and J 3 bases, leaving 18 bases between the germline ends. Here the CDR3 reads CASNFKGRGHYGYTF. The CDR3 DNA is TGTGCCAGCAATTTCAAGGGGCGCGGCCACTATGGCTACACCTTC. Complete variable domain (other parts from reference TRBV5-4 and TRBJ1-2): ETGVTQSPTHLIKTRGQQVTLRCSSQSGHNTVSWYQQALGQGPQFIFQYYREEENGRGNFPPRFSGLQFPNYSSELNVNALELDDSALYLCASNFKGRGHYGYTFGSGTRLTVV.

This chain links TRBV19 with TRBJ2-7, with 7 bases that match TRBD1. This CDR3 has 13 amino acids. J lost 6 bases, V lost 4 bases, and 6 bases had no gene match. CDR1 and CDR2 (germline): LNHDA, SQIVND (reference sequence). CDR3 sequence (DNA): TGTGCCAGTAGTACCGGACAGGTCTCCGAGCAGTACTTC. Protein sequence: CASSTGQVSEQYF.